This T cell receptor beta chain was recovered during a study of blood T cells in healthy people across ages. V lost 2 bases and J lost 2, with 8 bases in between. CDR3 length equals 14 residues. Per germline, CDR1 ENHRY and CDR2 SYGVKD. Primers used in a second PCR of roughly 6 to 11 cycles were a sample-barcoded 5' primer and a J-beta primer mix. TCRdb re-called the 5' RACE reads through MiXCR, storing one row per CDR3 protein. The sample holds about 400,000 distinct CDR3 sequences, 45% to 60% seen once. J is TRBJ2-3 and V is TRBV10-3; D unclear. This clonotype was sampled from a man between 60 and 75 years old in good health. The sequenced material came from blood. The CDR3 is CAISEGQSTDTQYF. CDR3 sequence (DNA): TGTGCCATCAGTGAGGGGCAGTCCACAGATACGCAGTATTTT.